The clone carrying this T cell receptor (beta chain) was observed a single time. The sample comes from a study of blood T cell repertoires in COVID-19. Across the whole study: Sites in the United States, Italy and Spain provided acute and convalescent COVID-19 samples. PBMCs, B-cell-depleted T cells, or T cells were the source of the cDNA or gDNA that made up the material.

Under the authors' procedure: Estimation of nucleated cell counts was performed using reference gene primer amplification. Clones were read by immunoSEQ multiplex PCR, and TCRdb kept only the in-frame ones, dropping some. D and trimming were read from the DNA, whereas the V and J calls and clone size are those reported in that table. The repertoire has just under 350,000 clones, 90% to 95% of them found once; the top ten carry about 3.5%. The CDR3 is 16 amino acids. The V end lost 1 base, the J end lost 0 bases, and 11 bases lay between the germline ends. Germline loops: CDR1 SGHNT, CDR2 YYREEE (reference sequence).

The chain uses TRBV5-4 and TRBJ1-3, with D possibly TRBD1 on 6 matching bases. The sequence derives from a woman aged 18-35 years who had recovered from COVID-19. Sequenced input: peripheral blood. CDR3 in DNA: TGTGCCAGCAGCTTGCGAAGGGGGGGCTCTGGAAACACCATATATTTT. Translating gives CASSLRRGGSGNTIYF. Full variable domain (rest looked up from reference TRBV5-4 and TRBJ1-3): ETGVTQSPTHLIKTRGQQVTLRCSSQSGHNTVSWYQQALGQGPQFIFQYYREEENGRGNFPPRFSGLQFPNYSSELNVNALELDDSALYLCASSLRRGGSGNTIYFGEGSWLTVV.